These 16 T cell receptor beta chains came from one sample sequenced in a study of post-analysis software for immune sequencing data. Study-level results: A few TRBV segments, TRBV5-6, TRBV5-1 and TRBV20-1 among them, were found more frequent in patients than controls.

Tagging with unique molecular identifiers was a feature of the TCR beta cDNA libraries. Using its own MiXCR run on the PCR reads, TCRdb lists one record per CDR3 protein. This repertoire shows about 540,000 distinct CDR3 sequences, 30% to 40% found once; its top ten account for less than 6%. For these TCRs, the target antigens are not known. Sequencing was carried out using blood. These receptor sequences come from a girl aged 2-17 years with multiple sclerosis.

This clonotype was found a few times. V usage is TRBV20-1 and J usage is TRBJ2-1; TRBD1 matches at 9 bases. The CDR3 runs to 14 residues. V lost 5 bases, J lost 12 bases, and 14 bases stayed unmatched. Germline-derived CDR1 and CDR2 are DFQATT and SNEGSKA (reference sequence). The CDR3 DNA is TGCAGTGCTCTAGGGACAGGGAATCCACTAGGGCAGTTCTTC. Protein sequence: CSALGTGNPLGQFF.

This clonotype was seen more than once but under ten times. This chain connects TRBV10-3 to TRBJ1-2; possible D gene TRBD1, 5 bases. This CDR3 is 14 amino acids long. Trimming pared 6 bases from V and 2 bases from J, leaving 13 bases between. CDR1 is ENHRY, CDR2 SYGVKD, per germline. The CDR3 sequence: CAIRTDRGNYGYTF. In DNA, the CDR3 is TGTGCCATCAGGACCGATAGGGGAAACTATGGCTACACCTTC.

This clonotype was picked up one time. The CDR3 region has the DNA TGCAGTGCCCAGGCTTCCACTGAAGCTTTCTTT. Translation gives CSAQASTEAFF. This rearrangement joins TRBV20-1 to TRBJ1-1; unclear D gene. CDR1 is DFQATT, CDR2 SNEGSKA, per germline (reference sequence). V shed 6 bases and J shed 4 bases, with 9 bases lying between them. The CDR3 extends over 11 amino acids.

This clonotype was observed a single time. CDR3 coding DNA: TGTGCCAGCAGCTCGACAGCTCGTGGCTACACCTTC. Translation: CASSSTARGYTF. This chain connects TRBV7-9 to TRBJ1-2, with D possibly being TRBD1 (5 bases). Germline assignment: CDR1 SEHNR and CDR2 FQNEAQ (reference sequence). V lost 4 bases, J lost 7 bases, and 10 bases lay in between. CDR3 length equals 12 residues.

This clonotype turned up a few times. The chain uses TRBV7-9 and TRBJ2-1, with TRBD1 matching over 8 bases. This CDR3 region has 15 residues. Per germline, CDR1 SEHNR and CDR2 FQNEAQ (reference sequence). With 1 base clipped from V and 6 bases from J, the junction kept 5 bases outside the gene matches. CDR3 sequence: CASSLDGTGLNEQFF. The CDR3 DNA sequence: TGTGCCAGCAGCTTAGACGGGACAGGCCTCAATGAGCAGTTCTTC.

Note on this clonotype: A junction boundary mismatches the germline segment, possibly from a read error. V is TRBV24-1 and J is TRBJ2-2, with unresolved D. The CDR3 has 15 residues. Germline CDR1 KGHDR, CDR2 SFDVKD. The CDR3 bases are TGTGCCACCCGTGAGGCAGGACCGAACACCGGGGAGCTGTTTTTT. Amino acid sequence: CATREAGPNTGELFF.

This clonotype was seen just once. The chain links TRBV15 to TRBJ2-7; no definite D call. The CDR3 runs 15 residues. Trimming took off 4 bases at V and 6 bases at J, with 19 bases between the two ends. Looked up from germline, CDR1 is LNHNV and CDR2 is YYDKDF (reference sequence). As DNA, the CDR3 is TGTGCCACCAGCATGACAACCGGGCCCGGCGGCGAGCAGTACTTC. Encoded protein: CATSMTTGPGGEQYF.

The chain recombines TRBV12-3 or TRBV12-4 with TRBJ1-6; D gene uncertain. CDR3 length: 15 residues. The V and J ends lost 3 bases and 7 bases respectively, with 13 bases between them. CDR3 residues: CASSFDPGTNSPLHF. CDR3 DNA: TGTGCCAGCAGTTTTGACCCGGGCACCAATTCACCCCTCCACTTT.

CDR3 loop: CASSPGGGAISNQPQHF. In DNA form, the CDR3 reads TGTGCCAGCAGCCCAGGAGGGGGGGCAATAAGCAATCAGCCCCAGCATTTT. The rearrangement links TRBV7-8 to TRBJ1-5; TRBD1 might be the D (6 bases). Trimming removed 5 bases from V and 1 base from J, with 18 bases in between. CDR3 length equals 17 residues. Germline V gene sequence: CDR1 SGHVS, CDR2 FQNEAQ.

This clonotype came up a few times. This chain links TRBV7-2 with TRBJ1-2; 7 bases fit TRBD1. V was clipped by 5 bases and J by 6 bases; unmatched bases: 6. Germline-derived CDR1 and CDR2 are SGHTA and FQGNSA. This CDR3 comprises 13 residues. CDR3 protein: CASSRDRVDGYTF. In DNA form, the CDR3 reads TGTGCCAGCAGCCGCGACAGGGTTGATGGCTACACCTTC.

This clonotype has only one observation. The V gene is TRBV5-1, the J gene TRBJ2-7, with D possibly being TRBD1 or TRBD2 (5 bases each). Germline CDR1 and CDR2: SGHRS and YFSETQ. The CDR3 is 13 residues long. Trimming shortened V by 3 bases and J by 2 bases, and 9 bases separated the two germline ends. CDR3 sequence reads: CASSSWDAYEQYF. The DNA of the CDR3 is TGCGCCAGCAGCTCATGGGACGCCTACGAGCAGTACTTC. Together with reference TRBV5-1 and TRBJ2-7, the CDR3 gives the full variable domain: KAGVTQTPRYLIKTRGQQVTLSCSPISGHRSVSWYQQTPGQGLQFLFEYFSETQRNKGNFPGRFSGRQFSNSRSEMNVSTLELGDSALYLCASSSWDAYEQYFGPGTRLTVT.

The rearrangement joins TRBV5-1 to TRBJ2-1; 7 positions match TRBD1. The end of the DNA fits TRBJ2-7 better, so the J call may be wrong. Germline V gene lookup returns CDR1 SGHRS and CDR2 YFSETQ. CDR3 length equals 16 residues. In DNA form, the CDR3 reads TGCGCCAGCAGACCATTACAGGGGCGCTCCTACAATGAGCAGTACTTC. Amino acids: CASRPLQGRSYNEQYF.

This chain links TRBV5-6 with TRBJ1-1, with a possible D match to TRBD1 (5 bases). CDR1 and CDR2 from the germline V gene are SGHDT and YYEEEE. V dropped 4 bases and J dropped 4 bases, with 11 bases sitting between them. This CDR3 contains 13 residues. CDR3 nucleotides: TGTGCCAGCAGCCCGGGGGTCGGCACTGAAGCTTTCTTT. Translated, it gives CASSPGVGTEAFF.

The V and J genes are TRBV9 and TRBJ1-2; no definite D call. Trimming stripped 4 bases from V and 6 bases from J, with 16 bases between. There are 14 residues in the CDR3. Germline V lookup: CDR1 SGDLS, CDR2 YYNGEE. The CDR3 sequence: CASSPRFERNGYTF. CDR3 DNA: TGTGCCAGCAGCCCGCGATTCGAGAGGAATGGCTACACCTTC. The full variable domain, completed using reference TRBV9 and TRBJ1-2, is DSGVTQTPKHLITATGQRVTLRCSPRSGDLSVYWYQQSLDQGLQFLIQYYNGEERAKGNILERFSAQQFPDLHSELNLSSLELGDSALYFCASSPRFERNGYTFGSGTRLTVV.

This clonotype has ten or more counts. The chain is built from TRBV12-3 or TRBV12-4 and TRBJ2-1; 9 nucleotides align to TRBD2. This CDR3 comprises 14 residues. Trimming at V came to 9 bases and at J to 1 base, leaving 4 bases not matched to a gene. CDR3 bases: TGTGCCAGTCTAAGCGGGGGGTCCTACAATGAGCAGTTCTTC. This gives the protein CASLSGGSYNEQFF.

The chain has TRBV27 and TRBJ2-2; perhaps TRBD2 as D (6 bases). The CDR3 extends over 13 amino acids. The V and J ends lost 6 bases and 9 bases respectively, with 14 bases between them. CDR1 and CDR2 from the germline V gene are MNHEY and SMNVEV (reference sequence). CDR3 bases: TGTGCCAGCAGCCAAGGAGGGTTGAGGGAGCTGTTTTTT. Residues: CASSQGGLRELFF.